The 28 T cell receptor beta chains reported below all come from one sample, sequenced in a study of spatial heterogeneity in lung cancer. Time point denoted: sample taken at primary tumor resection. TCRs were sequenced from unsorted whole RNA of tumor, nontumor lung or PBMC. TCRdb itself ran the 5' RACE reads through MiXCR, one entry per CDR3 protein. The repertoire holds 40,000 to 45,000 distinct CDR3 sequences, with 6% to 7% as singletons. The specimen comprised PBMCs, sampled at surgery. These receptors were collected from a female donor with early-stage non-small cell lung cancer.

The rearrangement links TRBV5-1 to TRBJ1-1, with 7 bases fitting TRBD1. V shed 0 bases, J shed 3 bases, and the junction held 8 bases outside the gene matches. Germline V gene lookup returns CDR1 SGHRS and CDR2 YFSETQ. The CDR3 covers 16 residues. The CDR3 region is CASSLEYRGGYTEAFF. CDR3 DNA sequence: TGCGCCAGCAGCTTGGAATACAGGGGAGGGTACACTGAAGCTTTCTTT.

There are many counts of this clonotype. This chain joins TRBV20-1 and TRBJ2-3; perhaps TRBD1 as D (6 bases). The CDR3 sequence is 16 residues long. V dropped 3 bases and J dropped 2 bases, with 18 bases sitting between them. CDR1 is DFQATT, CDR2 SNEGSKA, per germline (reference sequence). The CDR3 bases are TGCAGTGCTAGGATTACAGGGCGCGCTCTCACAGATACGCAGTATTTT. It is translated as CSARITGRALTDTQYF.

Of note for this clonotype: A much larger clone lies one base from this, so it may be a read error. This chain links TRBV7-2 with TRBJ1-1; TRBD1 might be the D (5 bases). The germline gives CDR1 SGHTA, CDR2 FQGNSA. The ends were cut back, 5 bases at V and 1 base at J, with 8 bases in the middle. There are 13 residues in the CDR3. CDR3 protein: CASSHTGNTEAFF. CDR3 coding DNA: TGTGCCAGCAGCCACACAGGGAACACTGAAGCTTTCTTT.

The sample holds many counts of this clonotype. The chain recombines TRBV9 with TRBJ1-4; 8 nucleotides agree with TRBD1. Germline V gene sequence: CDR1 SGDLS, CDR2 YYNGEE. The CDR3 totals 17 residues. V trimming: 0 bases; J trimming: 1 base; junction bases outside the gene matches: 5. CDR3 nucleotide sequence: TGTGCCAGCAGCGTAGGCCCCAGGGGGCGAACTAATGAAAAACTGTTTTTT. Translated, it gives CASSVGPRGRTNEKLFF.

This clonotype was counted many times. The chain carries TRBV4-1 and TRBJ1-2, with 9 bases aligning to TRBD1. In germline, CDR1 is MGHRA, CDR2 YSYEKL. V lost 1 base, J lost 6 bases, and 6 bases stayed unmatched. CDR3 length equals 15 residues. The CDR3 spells CASSQGWDRAHGYTF. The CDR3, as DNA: TGCGCCAGCAGCCAAGGGTGGGACAGGGCCCATGGCTACACCTTC.

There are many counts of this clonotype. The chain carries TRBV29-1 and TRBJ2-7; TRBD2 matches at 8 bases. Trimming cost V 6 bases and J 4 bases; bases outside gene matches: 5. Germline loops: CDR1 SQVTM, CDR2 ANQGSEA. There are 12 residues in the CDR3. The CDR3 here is CSVGGGPYEQYF. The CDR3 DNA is TGCAGCGTAGGCGGGGGGCCGTACGAGCAGTACTTC.

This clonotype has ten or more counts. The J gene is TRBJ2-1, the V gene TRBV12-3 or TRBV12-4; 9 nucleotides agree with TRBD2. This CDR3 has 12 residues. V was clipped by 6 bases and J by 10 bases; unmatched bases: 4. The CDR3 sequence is CASSPLAGEQFF. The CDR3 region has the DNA TGTGCCAGCAGCCCCCTAGCGGGAGAGCAGTTCTTC.

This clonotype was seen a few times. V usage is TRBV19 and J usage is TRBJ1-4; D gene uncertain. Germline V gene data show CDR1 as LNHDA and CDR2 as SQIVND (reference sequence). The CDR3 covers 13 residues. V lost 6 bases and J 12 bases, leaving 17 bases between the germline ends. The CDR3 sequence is CASRPNWEKELFF. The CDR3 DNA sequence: TGTGCCAGTAGGCCGAACTGGGAGAAAGAACTGTTTTTT.

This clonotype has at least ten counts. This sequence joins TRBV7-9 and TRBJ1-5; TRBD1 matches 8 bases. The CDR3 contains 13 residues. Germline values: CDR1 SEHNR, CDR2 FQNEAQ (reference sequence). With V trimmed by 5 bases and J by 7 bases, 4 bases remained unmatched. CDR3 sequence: CASSRQGWQPQHF. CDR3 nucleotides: TGTGCCAGCAGCAGACAGGGGTGGCAGCCCCAGCATTTT.

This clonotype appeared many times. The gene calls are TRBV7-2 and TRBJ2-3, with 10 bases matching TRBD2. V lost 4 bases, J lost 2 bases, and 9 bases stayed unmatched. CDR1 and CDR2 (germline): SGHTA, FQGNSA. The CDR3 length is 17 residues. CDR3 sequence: CASSSFLGLAATDTQYF. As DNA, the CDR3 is TGTGCCAGCAGCTCCTTCCTTGGACTAGCGGCCACAGATACGCAGTATTTT.

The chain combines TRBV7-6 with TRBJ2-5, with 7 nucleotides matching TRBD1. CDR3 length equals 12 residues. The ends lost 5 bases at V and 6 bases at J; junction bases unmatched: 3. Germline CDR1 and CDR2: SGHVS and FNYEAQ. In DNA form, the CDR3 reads TGTGCCAGCAGCCAGGGGGTAAAGACCCAGTACTTC. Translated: CASSQGVKTQYF.

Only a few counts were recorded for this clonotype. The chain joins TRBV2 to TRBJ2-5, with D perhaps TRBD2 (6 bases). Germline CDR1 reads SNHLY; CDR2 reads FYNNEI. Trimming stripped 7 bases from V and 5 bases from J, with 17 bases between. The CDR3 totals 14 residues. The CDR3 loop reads CASTSTRSMETQYF. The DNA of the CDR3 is TGTGCCAGCACCTCGACTAGAAGTATGGAGACCCAGTACTTC.

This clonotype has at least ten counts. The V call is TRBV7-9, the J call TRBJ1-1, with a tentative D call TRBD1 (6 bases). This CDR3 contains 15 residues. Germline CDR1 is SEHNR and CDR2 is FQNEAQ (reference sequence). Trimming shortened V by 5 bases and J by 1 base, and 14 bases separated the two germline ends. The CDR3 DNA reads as TGTGCCAGCAGCCGCTCGGCGGGGGCGAACACTGAAGCTTTCTTT. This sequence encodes CASSRSAGANTEAFF.

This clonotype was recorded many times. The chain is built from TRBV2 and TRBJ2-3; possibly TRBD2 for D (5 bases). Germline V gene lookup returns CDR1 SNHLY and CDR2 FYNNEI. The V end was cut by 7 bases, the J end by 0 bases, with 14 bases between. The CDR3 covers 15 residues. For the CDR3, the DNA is TGTGCCAGCAATGGGCAGCGGCTGAGCACAGATACGCAGTATTTT. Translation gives CASNGQRLSTDTQYF.

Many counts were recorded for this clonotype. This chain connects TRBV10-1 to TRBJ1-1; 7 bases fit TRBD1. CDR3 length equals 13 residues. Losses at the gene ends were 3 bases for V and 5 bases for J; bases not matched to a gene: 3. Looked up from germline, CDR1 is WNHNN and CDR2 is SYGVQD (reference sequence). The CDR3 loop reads CASSDPGGTEAFF. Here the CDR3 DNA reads TGCGCCAGCAGTGATCCAGGGGGGACTGAAGCTTTCTTT.

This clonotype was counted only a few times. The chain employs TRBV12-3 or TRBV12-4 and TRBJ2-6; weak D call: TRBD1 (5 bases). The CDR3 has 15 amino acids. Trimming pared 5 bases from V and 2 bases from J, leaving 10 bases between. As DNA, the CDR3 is TGTGCCAGCAGTCCGACAGTCCCTGGGGCCAACGTCCTGACTTTC. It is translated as CASSPTVPGANVLTF.

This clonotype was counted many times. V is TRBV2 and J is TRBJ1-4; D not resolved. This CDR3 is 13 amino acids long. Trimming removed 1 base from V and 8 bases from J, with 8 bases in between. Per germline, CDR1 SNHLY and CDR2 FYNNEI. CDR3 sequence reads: CASSEGDGEKLFF. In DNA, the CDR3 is TGTGCCAGCAGTGAAGGTGACGGAGAAAAACTGTTTTTT.

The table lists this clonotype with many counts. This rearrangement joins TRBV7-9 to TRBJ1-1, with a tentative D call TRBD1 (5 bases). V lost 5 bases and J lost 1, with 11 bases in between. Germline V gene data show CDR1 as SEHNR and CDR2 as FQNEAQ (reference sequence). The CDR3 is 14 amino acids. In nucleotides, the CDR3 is TGTGCCAGCAGCCTACGAGGGGCGAACACTGAAGCTTTCTTT. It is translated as CASSLRGANTEAFF.

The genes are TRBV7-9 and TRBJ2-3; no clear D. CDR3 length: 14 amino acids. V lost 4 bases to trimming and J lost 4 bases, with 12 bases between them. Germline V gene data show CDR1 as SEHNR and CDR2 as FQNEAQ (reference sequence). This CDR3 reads CASSSLAFSDTQYF. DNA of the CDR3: TGTGCCAGCAGCTCCCTTGCTTTCTCAGATACGCAGTATTTT.

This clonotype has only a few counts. DNA of the CDR3: TGCAGTGCTACGTCCTACAATGAGCAGTTCTTC. Translation: CSATSYNEQFF. This chain links TRBV20-1 with TRBJ2-1; D not certain. CDR1 is DFQATT and CDR2 is SNEGSKA in the germline V gene (reference sequence). Trimming stripped 4 bases from V and 1 base from J, with 2 bases between. The CDR3 has 11 amino acids.

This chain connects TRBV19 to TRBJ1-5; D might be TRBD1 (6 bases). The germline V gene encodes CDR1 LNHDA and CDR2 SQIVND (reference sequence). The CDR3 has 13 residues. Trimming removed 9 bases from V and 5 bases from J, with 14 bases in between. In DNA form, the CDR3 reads TGTGCCAGCGATAACAGGGAATATCAGCCCCAGCATTTT. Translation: CASDNREYQPQHF.

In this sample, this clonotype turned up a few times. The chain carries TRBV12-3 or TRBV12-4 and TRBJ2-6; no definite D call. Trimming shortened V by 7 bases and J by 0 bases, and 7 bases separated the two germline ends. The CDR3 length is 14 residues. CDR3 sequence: CASTQNSGANVLTF. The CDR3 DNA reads TGTGCCAGCACCCAAAACTCTGGGGCCAACGTCCTGACTTTC.

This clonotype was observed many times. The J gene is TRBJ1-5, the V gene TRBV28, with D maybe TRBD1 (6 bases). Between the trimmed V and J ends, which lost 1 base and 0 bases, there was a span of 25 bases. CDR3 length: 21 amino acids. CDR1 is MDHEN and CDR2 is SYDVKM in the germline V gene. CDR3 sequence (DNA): TGTGCCAGCAGTTTATCGGGGGTTAGCAGGGGTCAGGCCGATAGCAATCAGCCCCAGCATTTT. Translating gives CASSLSGVSRGQADSNQPQHF.

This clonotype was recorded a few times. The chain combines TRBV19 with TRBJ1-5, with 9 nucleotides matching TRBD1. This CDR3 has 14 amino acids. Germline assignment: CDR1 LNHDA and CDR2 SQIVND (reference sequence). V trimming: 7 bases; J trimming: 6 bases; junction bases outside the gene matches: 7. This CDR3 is CASKKGQGGQPQHF. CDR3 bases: TGTGCCAGTAAAAAGGGACAGGGTGGTCAGCCCCAGCATTTT. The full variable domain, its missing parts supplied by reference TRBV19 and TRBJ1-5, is DGGITQSPKYLFRKEGQNVTLSCEQNLNHDAMYWYRQDPGQGLRLIYYSQIVNDFQKGDIAEGYSVSREKKESFPLTVTSAQKNPTAFYLCASKKGQGGQPQHFGDGTRLSIL.

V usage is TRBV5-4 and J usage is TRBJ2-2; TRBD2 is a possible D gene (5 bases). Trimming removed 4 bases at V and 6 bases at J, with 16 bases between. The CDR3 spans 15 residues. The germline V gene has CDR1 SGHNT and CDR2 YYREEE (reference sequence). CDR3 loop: CASSTGLNQAGELFF. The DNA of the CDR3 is TGTGCCAGCAGCACCGGACTTAACCAGGCCGGGGAGCTGTTTTTT.

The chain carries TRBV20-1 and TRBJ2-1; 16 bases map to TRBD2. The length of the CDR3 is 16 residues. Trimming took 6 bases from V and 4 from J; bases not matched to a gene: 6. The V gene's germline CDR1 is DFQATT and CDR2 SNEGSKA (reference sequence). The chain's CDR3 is CSATGLAGGVYNEQFF. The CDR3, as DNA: TGCAGTGCCACGGGACTAGCGGGGGGGGTTTACAATGAGCAGTTCTTC.

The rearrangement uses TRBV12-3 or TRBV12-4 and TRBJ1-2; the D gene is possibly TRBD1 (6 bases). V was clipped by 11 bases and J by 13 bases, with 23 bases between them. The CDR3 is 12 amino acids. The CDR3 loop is CAHFKADSSSTF. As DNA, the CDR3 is TGTGCCCACTTTAAGGCGGACAGCTCCTCCACCTTC.

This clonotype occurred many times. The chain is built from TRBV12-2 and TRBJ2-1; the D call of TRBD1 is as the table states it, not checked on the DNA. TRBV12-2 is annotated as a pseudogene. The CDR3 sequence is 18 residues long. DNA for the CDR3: TGTGCAAGTCGCCTCAGGGGGGCCACAATAAGCTCCTACAATGAGCAGTTCTTC. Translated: CASRLRGATISSYNEQFF.